This T cell receptor (beta chain) was found in a study of CD8 T cells in Susac syndrome. Study summary: Patients with Susac syndrome were therapy-naive, on corticosteroids, or on intravenous immunoglobulin alone at the time that blood was drawn.

The CDR3 loop spans 13 amino acids. V was clipped by 7 bases and J by 0 bases, with 12 bases between them. Germline CDR1 reads SQVTM; CDR2 reads ANQGSEA. After extraction with the RNeasy kit, roughly 0.5 to 1 ug of the RNA was reverse transcribed using random hexamers. Coverage of TCR beta CDR3 amplification by immunoSEQ multiplex PCR extended to 54 Vbeta and 13 Jbeta. Each CDR3 protein is one row after TCRdb ran MiXCR on the immunoSEQ multiplex PCR reads. This sample carries about 240,000 distinct CDR3 sequences, 96% of them seen once, and the ten largest clones take approximately 0.1%. The Susac syndrome patients fit the recently defined diagnostic criteria for definite or probable disease.

This chain uses TRBV29-1 with TRBJ1-1; D gene unclear. The sample was CD4+ T cells from PBMCs. This sequence originates from a human donor with Susac syndrome. DNA of the CDR3: TGCAGCGCCGCACGCGTCTTGAACACTGAAGCTTTCTTT. It is translated as CSAARVLNTEAFF.